This TCR beta chain was sequenced for a study of shared clonotypes between healthy human individuals. Study-level information: The people who gave samples were a couple of women and a few men aged 18 to 49.

Per the germline V gene, CDR1 is SEHNR and CDR2 is FQNEAQ (reference sequence). The ends lost 5 bases at V and 7 bases at J; junction bases unmatched: 7. The CDR3 covers 14 residues. The test was conducted at deep level. Assay: immunoSEQ multiplex PCR; the TCRdb copy retains only in-frame clones and omits some. The table lists some 2.4 million clones, under 95% of them singletons. Sequencing was carried out using naive CD4+ T cells from PBMCs. Subset here: CD45RA+ positively selected. This TCR was sampled from a man between 18 and 29 years old in good health. Some clones in this sample may be carry-over from other donors' samples. The rearrangement uses TRBV7-9 and TRBJ1-2; 10 bases match TRBD1. The CDR3 DNA sequence: TGTGCCAGCAGCGCCCGGGACAGGGGTTCTGGCTACACCTTC. Its translation: CASSARDRGSGYTF.